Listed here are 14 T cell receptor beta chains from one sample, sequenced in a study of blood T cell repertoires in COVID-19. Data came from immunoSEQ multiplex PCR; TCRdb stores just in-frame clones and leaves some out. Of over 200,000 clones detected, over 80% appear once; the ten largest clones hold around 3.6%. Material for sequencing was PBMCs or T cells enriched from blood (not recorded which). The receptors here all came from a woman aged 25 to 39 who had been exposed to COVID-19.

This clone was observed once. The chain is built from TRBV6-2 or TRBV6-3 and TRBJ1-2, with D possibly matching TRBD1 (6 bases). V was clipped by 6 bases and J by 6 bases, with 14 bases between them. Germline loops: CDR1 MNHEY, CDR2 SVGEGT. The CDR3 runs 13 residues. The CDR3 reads CASSPTAGDGYTF. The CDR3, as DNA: TGTGCCAGCAGCCCGACGGCAGGGGATGGCTACACCTTC.

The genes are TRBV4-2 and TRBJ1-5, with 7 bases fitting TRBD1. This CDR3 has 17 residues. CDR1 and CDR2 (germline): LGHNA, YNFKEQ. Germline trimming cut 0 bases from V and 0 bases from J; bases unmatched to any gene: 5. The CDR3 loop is CASSQEGGHNSNQPQHF. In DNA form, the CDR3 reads TGTGCCAGCAGCCAAGAAGGGGGCCACAATAGCAATCAGCCCCAGCATTTT.

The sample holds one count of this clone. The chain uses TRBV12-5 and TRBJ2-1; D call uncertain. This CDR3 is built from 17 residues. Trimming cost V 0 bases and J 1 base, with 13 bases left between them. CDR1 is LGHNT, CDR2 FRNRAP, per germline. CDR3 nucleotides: TGTGCTAGTGGTTTGGTTCTCTTGAGCGTTTCCTACAATGAGCAGTTCTTC. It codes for CASGLVLLSVSYNEQFF.

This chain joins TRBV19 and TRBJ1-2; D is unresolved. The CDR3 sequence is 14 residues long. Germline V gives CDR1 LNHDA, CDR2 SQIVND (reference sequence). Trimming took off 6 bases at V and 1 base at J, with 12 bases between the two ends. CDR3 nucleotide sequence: TGTGCCAGTAGGAGGCCTGGCGGTAACTATGGCTACACCTTC. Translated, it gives CASRRPGGNYGYTF. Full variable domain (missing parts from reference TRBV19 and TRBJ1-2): DGGITQSPKYLFRKEGQNVTLSCEQNLNHDAMYWYRQDPGQGLRLIYYSQIVNDFQKGDIAEGYSVSREKKESFPLTVTSAQKNPTAFYLCASRRPGGNYGYTFGSGTRLTVV.

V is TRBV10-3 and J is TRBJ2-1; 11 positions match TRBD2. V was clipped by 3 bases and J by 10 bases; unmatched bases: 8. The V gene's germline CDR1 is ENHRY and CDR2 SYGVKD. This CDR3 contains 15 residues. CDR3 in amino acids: CAISERLAGGNEQFF. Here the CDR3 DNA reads TGTGCCATCAGTGAACGGCTAGCGGGAGGTAACGAGCAGTTCTTC.

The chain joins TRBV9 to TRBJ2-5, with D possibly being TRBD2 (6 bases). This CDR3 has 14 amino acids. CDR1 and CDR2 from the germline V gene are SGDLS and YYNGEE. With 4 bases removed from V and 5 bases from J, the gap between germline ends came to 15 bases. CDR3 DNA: TGTGCCAGCAGCCCATTCGGGGGTGGCGAGACCCAGTACTTC. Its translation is CASSPFGGGETQYF.

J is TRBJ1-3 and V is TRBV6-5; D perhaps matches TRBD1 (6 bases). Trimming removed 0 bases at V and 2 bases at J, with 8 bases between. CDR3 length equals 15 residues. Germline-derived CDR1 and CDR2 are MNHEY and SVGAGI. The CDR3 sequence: CASSYSWTAGNTIYF. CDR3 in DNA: TGTGCCAGCAGTTACTCCTGGACAGCTGGAAACACCATATATTTT.

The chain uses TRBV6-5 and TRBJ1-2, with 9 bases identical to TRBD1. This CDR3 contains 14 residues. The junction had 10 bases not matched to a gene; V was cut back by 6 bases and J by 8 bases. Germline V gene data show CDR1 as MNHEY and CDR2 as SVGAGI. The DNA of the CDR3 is TGTGCCAGCAGCTCAGTCGGGACAGGGCAGGGCTACACCTTC. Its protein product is CASSSVGTGQGYTF.

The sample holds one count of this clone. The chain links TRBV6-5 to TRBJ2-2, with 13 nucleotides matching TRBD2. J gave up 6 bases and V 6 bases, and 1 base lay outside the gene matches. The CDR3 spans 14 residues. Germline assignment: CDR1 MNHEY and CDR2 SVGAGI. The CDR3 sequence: CASRGLAGSGELFF. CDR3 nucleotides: TGTGCCAGCAGGGGACTAGCGGGATCCGGGGAGCTGTTTTTT.

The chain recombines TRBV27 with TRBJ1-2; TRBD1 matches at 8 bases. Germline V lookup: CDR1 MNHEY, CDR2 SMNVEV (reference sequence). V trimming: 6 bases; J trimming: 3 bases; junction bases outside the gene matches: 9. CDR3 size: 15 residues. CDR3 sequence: CASREQGDSDYGYTF. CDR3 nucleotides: TGTGCCAGCAGAGAACAGGGGGACTCAGACTATGGCTACACCTTC.

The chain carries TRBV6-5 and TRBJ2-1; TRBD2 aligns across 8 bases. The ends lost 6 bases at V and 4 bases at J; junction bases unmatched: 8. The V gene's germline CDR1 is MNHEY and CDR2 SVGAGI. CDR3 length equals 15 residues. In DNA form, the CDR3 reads TGTGCCAGCAGCCCGACTAGCGTCTCGTACAATGAGCAGTTCTTC. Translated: CASSPTSVSYNEQFF.

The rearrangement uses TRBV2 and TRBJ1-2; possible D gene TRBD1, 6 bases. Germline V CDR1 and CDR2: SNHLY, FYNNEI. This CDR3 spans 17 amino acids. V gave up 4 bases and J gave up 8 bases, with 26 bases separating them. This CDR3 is CASSAGQRERLGLGYTF. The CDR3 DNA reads TGTGCCAGCAGTGCCGGACAGCGGGAGCGATTGGGGCTGGGCTACACCTTC.

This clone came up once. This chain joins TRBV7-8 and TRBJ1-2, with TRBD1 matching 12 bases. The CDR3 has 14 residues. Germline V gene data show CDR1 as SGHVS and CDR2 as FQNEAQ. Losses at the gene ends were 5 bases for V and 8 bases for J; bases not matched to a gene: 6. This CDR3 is CASSRDRGLDGYTF. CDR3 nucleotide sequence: TGTGCCAGCAGCAGGGACAGGGGGCTTGACGGCTACACCTTC.

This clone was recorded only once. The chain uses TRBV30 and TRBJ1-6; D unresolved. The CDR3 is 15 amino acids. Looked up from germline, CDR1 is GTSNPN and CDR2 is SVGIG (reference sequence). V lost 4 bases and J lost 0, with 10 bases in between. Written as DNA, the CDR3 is TGTGCCTGGACCCGACGGGGCTCCTATAATTCACCCCTCCACTTT. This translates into CAWTRRGSYNSPLHF.